This entry lists 19 T cell receptor beta chains sequenced from one sample in a study of cytomegalovirus exposure and HLA in healthy donors. Primers for the PCR totalled 60 Vbeta and 13 Jbeta. TCRdb's copy holds only in-frame clones and misses some; the assay was immunoSEQ multiplex PCR. The sample lists 80,000 to 100,000 clones, 81% seen once, with about 1.5% in the top ten. The sequencing sample was made of PBMCs. The source of these receptors is a man aged 40-55 years in good health and CMV-seronegative.

J is TRBJ1-4 and V is TRBV7-9; D possibly corresponds to TRBD1 (5 bases). The CDR3 totals 13 residues. The germline V and J ends were trimmed by 8 bases and 5 bases, with 12 bases remaining between them. From germline, CDR1 is SEHNR and CDR2 FQNEAQ (reference sequence). DNA for the CDR3: TGTGCCAGCGCCACAGGCGGCAATGAAAAACTGTTTTTT. It codes for CASATGGNEKLFF.

V and J are TRBV2 and TRBJ1-5; 8 nucleotides line up with TRBD1. The CDR3 totals 14 residues. Germline V gene sequence: CDR1 SNHLY, CDR2 FYNNEI. The V and J ends lost 6 bases and 5 bases, in that order; junction bases with no gene match: 6. The chain's CDR3 is CASREDRVYQPQHF. The CDR3 DNA sequence: TGTGCCAGCAGGGAGGACAGGGTCTATCAGCCCCAGCATTTT.

This chain connects TRBV2 to TRBJ2-2; D may be TRBD1 (6 bases). This CDR3 contains 15 residues. Germline V gene data show CDR1 as SNHLY and CDR2 as FYNNEI. V was cut by 2 bases and J by 4 bases, with 11 bases left in between. This chain's CDR3 is CASSESLGGTGELFF. CDR3 nucleotides: TGTGCCAGCAGTGAAAGTTTAGGGGGCACCGGGGAGCTGTTTTTT.

The CDR3 coding sequence is TGTGCCAGCAGCTTAGATACCGGGACAATCACCGGGGAGCTGTTTTTT. This translates into CASSLDTGTITGELFF. The V gene is TRBV7-2, the J gene TRBJ2-2; weak D call: TRBD1 (6 bases). This CDR3 spans 16 amino acids. Trimming left V 1 base short and J 4 bases short, with 13 bases between. Germline V gives CDR1 SGHTA, CDR2 FQGNSA.

The J gene is TRBJ1-1, the V gene TRBV7-6; D unclear. Trimming cost V 5 bases and J 4 bases, with 8 bases left between them. Germline CDR1 and CDR2: SGHVS and FNYEAQ. CDR3 length: 12 amino acids. The CDR3 DNA sequence: TGTGCCAGCAGCGCACAGAGCACTGAAGCTTTCTTT. This gives the protein CASSAQSTEAFF.

The V call is TRBV6-1, the J call TRBJ1-2, with TRBD1 identical over 11 bases. Germline trimming cut 1 base from V and 7 bases from J; bases unmatched to any gene: 5. The V gene's germline CDR1 is MNHNS and CDR2 SASEGT. The CDR3 loop spans 15 amino acids. The CDR3 spells CASSEVAGQGGGYTF. CDR3 in DNA: TGTGCCAGCAGTGAAGTAGCGGGACAGGGGGGTGGCTACACCTTC.

This clone turned up a few times. This rearrangement joins TRBV9 to TRBJ1-1; unclear D gene. Trimming pared 0 bases from V and 7 bases from J, leaving 7 bases between. Germline V gene data show CDR1 as SGDLS and CDR2 as YYNGEE. The CDR3 covers 12 residues. The CDR3 loop reads CASSVGEFEAFF. In nucleotides, the CDR3 is TGTGCCAGCAGCGTAGGGGAGTTTGAAGCTTTCTTT.

V and J are TRBV2 and TRBJ1-5; 10 bases match TRBD1. The germline gives CDR1 SNHLY, CDR2 FYNNEI. The CDR3 extends over 15 amino acids. V lost 6 bases, J lost 2 bases, and 4 bases stayed unmatched. The CDR3 loop reads CASRAGTGGNQPQHF. In DNA form, the CDR3 reads TGTGCCAGCAGAGCCGGGACAGGGGGCAATCAGCCCCAGCATTTT.

This sequence joins TRBV7-9 and TRBJ1-3, with D tentatively TRBD1 (6 bases). CDR3 length equals 15 residues. V shed 5 bases and J shed 0 bases, with 11 bases lying between them. Germline V gives CDR1 SEHNR, CDR2 FQNEAQ (reference sequence). CDR3 in DNA: TGTGCCAGCAGCCTACAGGGCCTCTCTGGAAACACCATATATTTT. This sequence encodes CASSLQGLSGNTIYF.

The chain joins TRBV27 to TRBJ2-4, with TRBD1 matching over 7 bases. From germline, CDR1 is MNHEY and CDR2 SMNVEV (reference sequence). The V and J ends lost 6 bases and 0 bases, in that order; junction bases with no gene match: 14. This CDR3 is 18 amino acids long. The CDR3 DNA sequence: TGTGCCAGCAGGCCTCCGGGACAGACTTCTTTAGCCAAAAACATTCAGTACTTC. It yields the protein CASRPPGQTSLAKNIQYF.

The chain joins TRBV19 to TRBJ2-7, with 7 nucleotides matching TRBD1. V lost 3 bases, J lost 3 bases, and 8 bases stayed unmatched. CDR1 is LNHDA, CDR2 SQIVND, per germline (reference sequence). This CDR3 spans 15 amino acids. The CDR3 protein is CASSIGQGVVYEQYF. CDR3 DNA: TGTGCCAGTAGTATTGGGCAGGGGGTGGTCTACGAGCAGTACTTC.

This chain uses TRBV7-2 with TRBJ1-2; the match to TRBD1 covers 11 bases. The V and J ends lost 5 bases and 8 bases, in that order; junction bases with no gene match: 10. The CDR3 is made up of 15 amino acids. Germline lookup yields CDR1 SGHTA and CDR2 FQGNSA. The CDR3 nucleotides are TGTGCCAGCAGCCGGCCCGGGACAGGGGGTGGAGGCTACACCTTC. Translating gives CASSRPGTGGGGYTF.

V usage is TRBV6-5 and J usage is TRBJ1-1; the D is unclear. The germline gives CDR1 MNHEY, CDR2 SVGAGI. This CDR3 region has 15 residues. The ends were cut back, 0 bases at V and 0 bases at J, with 8 bases in the middle. CDR3 protein: CASSYSVGMNTEAFF. The CDR3 nucleotides are TGTGCCAGCAGTTACTCAGTCGGTATGAACACTGAAGCTTTCTTT.

This clone showed up just a few times. This chain joins TRBV29-1 and TRBJ2-5, with D possibly matching TRBD1 (5 bases). TRBJ2-7 matches the DNA end more closely, so the J call is doubtful. Per germline, CDR1 SQVTM and CDR2 ANQGSEA. This CDR3 is 11 amino acids long. In DNA, the CDR3 is TGCAGCGGAAGGCAGGGCTACGAGCAGTACTTC. Amino acids: CSGRQGYEQYF.

This chain's CDR3 is CASSLKGNSNEQFF. CDR3 DNA sequence: TGTGCCAGCAGCTTAAAGGGGAATTCCAATGAGCAGTTCTTC. The V and J genes are TRBV5-8 and TRBJ2-1; weak D call: TRBD1 (5 bases). V was cut by 2 bases and J by 6 bases, with 12 bases left in between. The CDR3 length is 14 residues. Per germline, CDR1 SGHTS and CDR2 YDEGEE.

CDR3 protein: CASSYSGRVNTEAFF. The CDR3 DNA sequence: TGTGCCAGCAGTTACTCTGGCAGGGTGAACACTGAAGCTTTCTTT. The chain combines TRBV6-5 with TRBJ1-1; perhaps TRBD1 as D (5 bases). Germline V gene sequence: CDR1 MNHEY, CDR2 SVGAGI. The CDR3 runs 15 residues. The V end lost 0 bases, the J end lost 0 bases, and 8 bases lay between the germline ends.

This clone was observed once. V usage is TRBV6-5 and J usage is TRBJ2-2; 10 nucleotides line up with TRBD1. V was pared by 0 bases and J by 4 bases, with 2 bases of the junction left unmatched. Germline V gene sequence: CDR1 MNHEY, CDR2 SVGAGI. The CDR3 runs 16 residues. CDR3: CASSYSGTGVTGELFF. DNA for the CDR3: TGTGCCAGCAGTTACTCAGGGACAGGGGTCACCGGGGAGCTGTTTTTT.

This clone came up a few times. This chain uses TRBV6-1 with TRBJ2-1; 9 positions match TRBD2. Trimming at V came to 6 bases and at J to 13 bases, leaving 13 bases not matched to a gene. The germline gives CDR1 MNHNS, CDR2 SASEGT. This CDR3 has 14 amino acids. CDR3 DNA: TGTGCCAGCAGAGGCCTAGCGGGGCCGGACTCTCAGTTCTTC. It encodes CASRGLAGPDSQFF.

The chain uses TRBV9 and TRBJ2-6; possibly TRBD1 for D (6 bases). CDR3 size: 18 residues. V was clipped by 0 bases and J by 0 bases, with 13 bases between them. Germline V gives CDR1 SGDLS, CDR2 YYNGEE. The CDR3 loop reads CASSVVWGHSSGANVLTF. In nucleotides, the CDR3 is TGTGCCAGCAGCGTAGTTTGGGGACATAGCTCTGGGGCCAACGTCCTGACTTTC.